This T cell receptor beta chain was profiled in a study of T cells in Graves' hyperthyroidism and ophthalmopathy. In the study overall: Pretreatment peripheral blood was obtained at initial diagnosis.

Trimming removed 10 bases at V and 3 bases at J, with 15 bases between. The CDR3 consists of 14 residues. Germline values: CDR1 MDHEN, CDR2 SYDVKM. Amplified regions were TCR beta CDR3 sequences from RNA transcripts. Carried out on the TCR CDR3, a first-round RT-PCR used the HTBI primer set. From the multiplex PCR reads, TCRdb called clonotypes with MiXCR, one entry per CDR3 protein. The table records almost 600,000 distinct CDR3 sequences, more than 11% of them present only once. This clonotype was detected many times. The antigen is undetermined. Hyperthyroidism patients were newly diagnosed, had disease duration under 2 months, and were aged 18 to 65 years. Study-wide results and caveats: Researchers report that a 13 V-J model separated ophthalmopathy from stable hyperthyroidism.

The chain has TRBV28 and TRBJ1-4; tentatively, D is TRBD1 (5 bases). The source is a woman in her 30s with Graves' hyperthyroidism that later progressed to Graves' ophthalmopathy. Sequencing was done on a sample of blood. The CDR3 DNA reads TGTGCCACTTTTCCTGGGGGGTCTAATGAAAAACTGTTTTTT. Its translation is CATFPGGSNEKLFF.